A selection of T cell receptor beta chains follows, all from one sample in a study of early T cells in non-severe SARS-CoV-2 infection. Via MiXCR, TCRdb re-called the 5' RACE reads, giving one row per CDR3 protein. The data contain about 97,000 distinct CDR3 sequences, roughly 11% of them singletons. Sequenced material: whole blood, taken at baseline. All receptors derive from an adult who was a healthcare worker with PCR-confirmed SARS-CoV-2 infection or an uninfected control (not recorded which). Both conserved end residues are part of each CDR3. The order of the fields is CDR3 length, J gene, V gene, clone size, D gene, CDR3 protein, CDR3 DNA. D genes are given only for firm matches. Rows give clone size only sometimes, using once, few, many, or a class for an expanded clone.

cdr3_length: 16; j_call: TRBJ2-7; v_call: TRBV7-8; clone_size: few; d_call: .; cdr3_aa: CASSLELVIGSYEQYF; cdr3_nt: TGTGCCAGCAGCTTAGAACTAGTAATTGGGTCCTACGAGCAGTACTTC
cdr3_length: 13; j_call: TRBJ2-3; v_call: TRBV20-1; clone_size: many; d_call: TRBD1; cdr3_aa: CSARDRGRDTQYF; cdr3_nt: TGCAGTGCTCGAGACAGGGGAAGAGATACGCAGTATTTT
cdr3_length: 16; j_call: TRBJ1-6; v_call: TRBV3-1; clone_size: .; d_call: .; cdr3_aa: CASSQGQSSYNSPLHF; cdr3_nt: TGTGCCAGCAGCCAAGGACAGAGCTCCTATAATTCACCCCTCCACTTT
cdr3_length: 15; j_call: TRBJ2-1; v_call: TRBV6-1; clone_size: few; d_call: TRBD1; cdr3_aa: CASSPRTGHYNEQFF; cdr3_nt: TGTGCCAGCAGTCCCCGGACAGGACACTACAATGAGCAGTTCTTC
cdr3_length: 12; j_call: TRBJ1-2; v_call: TRBV5-6; clone_size: many; d_call: .; cdr3_aa: CASSSMARGYTF; cdr3_nt: TGTGCCAGCAGTTCCATGGCGAGGGGCTACACCTTC
cdr3_length: 17; j_call: TRBJ1-6; v_call: TRBV20-1; clone_size: few; d_call: .; cdr3_aa: CSAWVADLATSNSPLHF; cdr3_nt: TGCAGTGCCTGGGTAGCCGATCTGGCTACCTCGAATTCACCCCTCCACTTT
cdr3_length: 16; j_call: TRBJ2-3; v_call: TRBV24-1; clone_size: few; d_call: .; cdr3_aa: CATSDVQGLPTDTQYF; cdr3_nt: TGTGCCACCAGTGATGTACAAGGGCTGCCCACAGATACGCAGTATTTT
cdr3_length: 14; j_call: TRBJ1-5; v_call: TRBV19; clone_size: .; d_call: .; cdr3_aa: CASSLPRSNQPQHF; cdr3_nt: TGTGCCAGTAGTCTCCCGCGGAGCAATCAGCCCCAGCATTTT
cdr3_length: 11; j_call: TRBJ2-1; v_call: TRBV5-4; clone_size: .; d_call: .; cdr3_aa: CASSFSREQFF; cdr3_nt: TGTGCCAGCAGCTTCAGTCGCGAGCAGTTCTTC
cdr3_length: 11; j_call: TRBJ2-7; v_call: TRBV20-1; clone_size: many; d_call: .; cdr3_aa: CSAGGVYEQYF; cdr3_nt: TGCAGTGCTGGAGGGGTCTACGAGCAGTACTTC
cdr3_length: 12; j_call: TRBJ2-1; v_call: TRBV25-1; clone_size: .; d_call: TRBD1; cdr3_aa: CASSMTGGEQFF; cdr3_nt: TGTGCCAGCAGTATGACAGGGGGTGAGCAGTTCTTC
cdr3_length: 14; j_call: TRBJ1-2; v_call: TRBV12-5; clone_size: few; d_call: TRBD1; cdr3_aa: CASGQGTGSYGYTF; cdr3_nt: TGTGCTAGTGGTCAAGGGACAGGGTCCTATGGCTACACCTTC
cdr3_length: 15; j_call: TRBJ2-7; v_call: TRBV9; clone_size: few; d_call: TRBD1; cdr3_aa: CASSPQGTGVDEQYF; cdr3_nt: TGTGCCAGCAGCCCCCAGGGGACAGGGGTGGACGAGCAGTACTTC
cdr3_length: 14; j_call: TRBJ1-2; v_call: TRBV27; clone_size: many; d_call: TRBD1; cdr3_aa: CASSGTVDNYGYTF; cdr3_nt: TGTGCCAGCAGCGGGACAGTGGATAACTATGGCTACACCTTC
cdr3_length: 14; j_call: TRBJ2-1; v_call: TRBV7-9; clone_size: many; d_call: .; cdr3_aa: CASRGAGFYNEQFF; cdr3_nt: TGTGCCAGCCGAGGGGCAGGGTTTTACAATGAGCAGTTCTTC
cdr3_length: 16; j_call: TRBJ2-2; v_call: TRBV9; clone_size: .; d_call: TRBD2; cdr3_aa: CASSVAPSGGTGELFF; cdr3_nt: TGTGCCAGCAGCGTAGCTCCAAGCGGGGGCACCGGGGAGCTGTTTTTT
cdr3_length: 13; j_call: TRBJ1-2; v_call: TRBV27; clone_size: .; d_call: .; cdr3_aa: CASSSPAAWGYTF; cdr3_nt: TGTGCCAGCAGTTCCCCAGCCGCGTGGGGCTACACCTTC
cdr3_length: 14; j_call: TRBJ2-1; v_call: TRBV7-9; clone_size: few; d_call: .; cdr3_aa: CASSLVLESTEQFF; cdr3_nt: TGTGCCAGCAGCTTAGTTTTGGAGAGCACTGAGCAGTTCTTC
cdr3_length: 17; j_call: TRBJ2-1; v_call: TRBV5-1; clone_size: many; d_call: TRBD2; cdr3_aa: CASSLATSGGFSPEQFF; cdr3_nt: TGCGCCAGCAGCTTGGCGACTAGCGGGGGGTTTTCCCCTGAGCAGTTCTTC
cdr3_length: 15; j_call: TRBJ2-5; v_call: TRBV7-9; clone_size: many; d_call: .; cdr3_aa: CASSLEEGRRETQYF; cdr3_nt: TGTGCCAGCAGCTTAGAGGAGGGCAGACGAGAGACCCAGTACTTC
cdr3_length: 14; j_call: TRBJ2-7; v_call: TRBV29-1; clone_size: many; d_call: .; cdr3_aa: CSVQVRGGSGEQYF; cdr3_nt: TGCAGCGTCCAAGTCAGGGGCGGATCGGGCGAGCAGTACTTC
cdr3_length: 13; j_call: TRBJ2-6; v_call: TRBV16; clone_size: .; d_call: .; cdr3_aa: CASRLEGANVLTF; cdr3_nt: TGTGCCAGCCGACTAGAAGGGGCCAACGTCCTGACTTTC
cdr3_length: 20; j_call: TRBJ1-5; v_call: TRBV4-2; clone_size: few; d_call: TRBD1; cdr3_aa: CASSHPSGTGGSTSNQPQHF; cdr3_nt: TGTGCCAGCAGCCATCCGTCCGGGACAGGGGGCTCGACGAGCAATCAGCCCCAGCATTTT
cdr3_length: 13; j_call: TRBJ2-5; v_call: TRBV18; clone_size: many; d_call: .; cdr3_aa: CASSPLAGETQYF; cdr3_nt: TGTGCCAGCTCACCCCTCGCGGGAGAGACCCAGTACTTC
cdr3_length: 15; j_call: TRBJ1-1; v_call: TRBV27; clone_size: .; d_call: TRBD1; cdr3_aa: CASSSFGQGKTEAFF; cdr3_nt: TGTGCCAGCAGTTCCTTCGGACAGGGCAAAACTGAAGCTTTCTTT